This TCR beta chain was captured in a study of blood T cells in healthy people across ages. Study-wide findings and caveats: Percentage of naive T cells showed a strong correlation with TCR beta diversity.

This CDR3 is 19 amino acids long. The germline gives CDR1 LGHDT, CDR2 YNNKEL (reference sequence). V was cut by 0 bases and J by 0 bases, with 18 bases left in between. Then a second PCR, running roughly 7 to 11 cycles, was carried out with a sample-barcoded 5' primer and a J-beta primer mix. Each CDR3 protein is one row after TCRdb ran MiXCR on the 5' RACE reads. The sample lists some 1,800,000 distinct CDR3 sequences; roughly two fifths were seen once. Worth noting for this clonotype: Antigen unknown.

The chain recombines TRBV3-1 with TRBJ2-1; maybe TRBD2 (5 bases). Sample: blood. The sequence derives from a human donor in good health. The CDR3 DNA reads TGTGCCAGCAGCCAAGAAGGAAAGGACGGTGGAGGCTCCTACAATGAGCAGTTCTTC. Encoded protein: CASSQEGKDGGGSYNEQFF.